This paragraph reports one T cell receptor beta chain. Its target is unknown. This sample was included in a study of cytomegalovirus exposure and HLA in healthy donors. Study information: Prior work identified around 120 million unique TCR beta sequences in around 170 million T cells. Study-level findings and limits: Overall, roughly 160 TCR beta chains were annotated as cytomegalovirus-associated. In all likelihood, a cluster of highly shared sequence variants was a sequencing artifact.

13 Jbeta primers and 60 Vbeta primers were used for the PCR. The assay was immunoSEQ multiplex PCR, and TCRdb's table has in-frame clones only and misses some. Of 130,000 to 150,000 clones listed, around 75% are singletons. The sequenced material came from PBMCs. This TCR came from a woman younger than 45 in good health and CMV-seronegative.

CDR3 sequence (DNA): TGTGCCAGTAGTATTAGGGGCGCCGATGAAAAACTGTTTTTT. Its translation: CASSIRGADEKLFF. The genes are TRBV19 and TRBJ1-4; weak D call: TRBD1 (5 bases). The V gene's germline CDR1 is LNHDA and CDR2 SQIVND (reference sequence). The CDR3 loop spans 14 amino acids. The V end was cut by 3 bases, the J end by 6 bases, with 11 bases between.